Each of the 28 T cell receptor beta chains below was sequenced from the same sample in a study of T cell repertoires in cytomegalovirus infection. TCRdb re-called the reads through MiXCR, storing one row per CDR3 protein. Here the sample spans hundreds of thousands of distinct CDR3 sequences, 24% being singletons. Sequenced input: CD8+ T cells from PBMCs. The source is a human donor in good health (CMV status not recorded). Some clones in this sample may be carry-over from other donors' samples.

This clonotype was observed many times. The gene calls are TRBV10-3 and TRBJ2-1, with TRBD1 as a possible D gene (6 bases). The V and J ends lost 6 bases and 0 bases respectively, with 9 bases between them. There are 14 residues in the CDR3. CDR1 is ENHRY and CDR2 is SYGVKD in the germline V gene. The CDR3 here is CAIRRQDSYNEQFF. The CDR3 DNA reads as TGTGCCATCAGGCGACAGGACTCCTACAATGAGCAGTTCTTC.

This clonotype was seen a handful of times. The V gene is TRBV14, the J gene TRBJ2-7; TRBD1 aligns across 7 bases. V was pared by 9 bases and J by 2 bases, with 7 bases of the junction left unmatched. The CDR3 loop spans 13 amino acids. Germline CDR1 SGHDN, CDR2 FVKESK. CDR3 in DNA: TGTGCCAGTTCGAACAGGGGCGCCTACGAGCAGTACGTC. Amino acids: CASSNRGAYEQYV.

The table lists this clonotype with a few counts. This sequence joins TRBV15 and TRBJ2-5; D call uncertain. This CDR3 region has 15 residues. The germline V gene has CDR1 LNHNV and CDR2 YYDKDF (reference sequence). Trimming stripped 1 base from V and 1 base from J, with 10 bases between. The CDR3 spells CATSRGGAVQETQYF. CDR3 nucleotides: TGTGCCACCAGCAGAGGAGGCGCAGTCCAAGAGACCCAGTACTTC.

The gene calls are TRBV27 and TRBJ1-3, with D maybe TRBD1 (5 bases). V was cut by 7 bases and J by 2 bases, with 9 bases left in between. Germline assignment: CDR1 MNHEY and CDR2 SMNVEV (reference sequence). The CDR3 totals 13 residues. CDR3 amino acids: CASIGGAGNTIYF. As DNA, the CDR3 is TGTGCCAGCATCGGAGGGGCTGGAAACACCATATATTTT.

This clonotype has at least ten counts. At one of its ends the junction is not consistent with the germline gene, which may arise from a read error. V is TRBV7-6 and J is TRBJ2-3; TRBD2 aligns across 7 bases. Germline assignment: CDR1 SGHVS and CDR2 FNYEAQ. The CDR3 covers 14 residues. The CDR3 loop reads CASSFRGVTDTQYF. In nucleotides, the CDR3 is TGTGCTAGCAGCTTTCGGGGGGTCACAGATACGCAGTATTTT.

The chain links TRBV29-1 to TRBJ2-7; D is undetermined. Between the trimmed V and J ends, which lost 7 bases and 5 bases, there was a span of 12 bases. CDR3 size: 11 residues. The germline V gene has CDR1 SQVTM and CDR2 ANQGSEA. The CDR3 DNA is TGCAGCGCCGTAAGGAGCCACGAGCAGTACTTC. Translation: CSAVRSHEQYF.

This clonotype appeared a few times. The chain joins TRBV7-9 to TRBJ2-7; 8 nucleotides align to TRBD2. From germline, CDR1 is SEHNR and CDR2 FQNEAQ (reference sequence). The J segment lost 3 bases and the V segment lost 7 bases, leaving 5 bases of the junction unmatched. This CDR3 has 13 residues. CDR3 DNA: TGTGCCAGCAACGGGGGGGATGGCTACGAGCAGTACTTC. The encoded protein is CASNGGDGYEQYF.

This clonotype was picked up a small number of times. The chain is built from TRBV4-1 and TRBJ2-1; 14 nucleotides agree with TRBD2. Trimming removed 0 bases from V and 4 bases from J; junction bases left unmatched: 2. Germline V gene sequence: CDR1 MGHRA, CDR2 YSYEKL. This CDR3 has 17 amino acids. CDR3 sequence reads: CASSQEGLAGVYNEQFF. The CDR3 DNA follows: TGCGCCAGCAGCCAAGAGGGACTAGCGGGGGTATACAATGAGCAGTTCTTC.

This clonotype was detected ten times or more. The V gene is TRBV7-9, the J gene TRBJ2-7; 8 bases map to TRBD1. The CDR3 extends over 13 amino acids. Germline V gene data show CDR1 as SEHNR and CDR2 as FQNEAQ (reference sequence). With 4 bases clipped from V and 4 bases from J, the junction kept 3 bases outside the gene matches. The CDR3 nucleotides are TGTGCCAGCAGCTCCAGGGGGCGATACGAGCAGTACGTC. Protein: CASSSRGRYEQYV.

This clonotype was seen more than once but under ten times. The junction does not match germline at one end; this may be a read error. The chain employs TRBV7-9 and TRBJ2-6; 9 bases align to TRBD1. The CDR3 totals 16 residues. In germline, CDR1 is SEHNR, CDR2 FQNEAQ (reference sequence). The CDR3: CASSLDRGSAANVLTF. The CDR3 DNA follows: TGTGCCAGCAGCTTGGACAGGGGATCTGCGGCCAACGTCCTGACTTTC.

This clonotype showed up many times. V usage is TRBV4-1 and J usage is TRBJ1-6; 7 positions agree with TRBD1. The CDR3 loop spans 15 amino acids. From germline, CDR1 is MGHRA and CDR2 YSYEKL. J lost 7 bases, V lost 4 bases, and 7 bases had no gene match. This chain's CDR3 is CASSPKAGQNSPLHF. The CDR3, as DNA: TGCGCCAGCAGCCCGAAAGCGGGACAGAATTCACCCCTCCACTTT.

This clonotype showed up just a few times. The CDR3 DNA reads as TGTGCCAGCAGTTCCCCTGGAGGGGAGAACTATGGCTACACCTTC. Translating gives CASSSPGGENYGYTF. This chain uses TRBV7-2 with TRBJ1-2; D possibly corresponds to TRBD1 (5 bases). The CDR3 runs to 15 residues. V was shortened by 6 bases and J by 2 bases, with 16 bases between the two germline ends. Germline V lookup: CDR1 SGHTA, CDR2 FQGNSA.

This clonotype came up a few times. This chain links TRBV6-2 or TRBV6-3 with TRBJ2-7; 8 nucleotides agree with TRBD2. Germline trimming cut 2 bases from V and 1 base from J; bases unmatched to any gene: 1. The length of the CDR3 is 14 residues. CDR1 is MNHEY, CDR2 SVGEGT, per germline. This CDR3 reads CASSYGGGSYEQYV. The DNA of the CDR3 is TGTGCCAGCAGTTACGGCGGGGGGTCCTACGAGCAGTACGTC.

This clonotype was seen a few times. The genes are TRBV7-9 and TRBJ2-5; no clear D gene. The CDR3 is made up of 13 amino acids. Trimming shortened V by 1 base and J by 1 base, and 4 bases separated the two germline ends. CDR1 is SEHNR and CDR2 is FQNEAQ in the germline V gene (reference sequence). The CDR3 here is CASSLVTQETQYF. The CDR3 DNA is TGTGCCAGCAGCTTAGTGACCCAAGAGACCCAGTACTTC. The full variable domain, rest sourced from reference TRBV7-9 and TRBJ2-5, is DTGVSQNPRHKITKRGQNVTFRCDPISEHNRLYWYRQTLGQGPEFLTYFQNEAQLEKSRLLSDRFSAERPKGSFSTLEIQRTEQGDSAMYLCASSLVTQETQYFGPGTRLLVL.

The chain carries TRBV12-3 or TRBV12-4 and TRBJ2-1; 8 bases match TRBD2. The CDR3 is 17 residues long. V lost 4 bases to trimming and J lost 0 bases; unmatched junction nucleotides: 8. CDR3 sequence reads: CASSSATSAHSYNEQFF. As DNA, the CDR3 is TGTGCCAGCAGTTCGGCGACTAGCGCGCACTCCTACAATGAGCAGTTCTTC.

As to this clonotype: A much bigger clone sits one base away, suggesting this may be a read error. The chain recombines TRBV7-2 with TRBJ2-3, with D possibly matching TRBD1 (7 bases). Germline V gene data show CDR1 as SGHTA and CDR2 as FQGNSA. The CDR3 has 15 amino acids. The CDR3 DNA is TGTGCCAACAGCTCGGAGGGACAGCGCACAGATACGCAGTATTTT. Translation: CANSSEGQRTDTQYF.

CDR3 DNA: TGTGCCAGCAGTCTTAGCGGGGGGGCCATGGATGAGCAGTTCTTC. Protein sequence: CASSLSGGAMDEQFF. The rearrangement joins TRBV12-3 or TRBV12-4 to TRBJ2-1; 11 bases fit TRBD2. V lost 5 bases, J lost 8 bases, and 8 bases stayed unmatched. The CDR3 runs 15 residues.

This CDR3 is CSVRPPGQGFYIQFF. The CDR3 DNA reads TGCAGCGTACGACCCCCGGGACAGGGTTTCTATATACAGTTCTTC. V usage is TRBV29-1 and J usage is TRBJ2-1; 9 bases line up with TRBD1. Germline V gives CDR1 SQVTM, CDR2 ANQGSEA. The junction had 19 bases not matched to a gene; V was cut back by 6 bases and J by 13 bases. This CDR3 is built from 15 residues.

This clonotype was counted at least ten times. The chain links TRBV5-1 to TRBJ2-1; 9 bases align to TRBD1. Germline V lookup: CDR1 SGHRS, CDR2 YFSETQ. The V gene end was trimmed by 1 base and the J gene end by 7 bases; junction bases not matched to a gene: 3. This CDR3 is built from 14 residues. The CDR3 is CASSLTGGVNEQFF. The CDR3 DNA follows: TGCGCCAGCAGCTTGACAGGGGGCGTAAATGAGCAGTTCTTC.

The chain recombines TRBV23-1 with TRBJ2-7; a weak D match, TRBD1 (6 bases). TRBV23-1 counts as an open reading frame of uncertain function. V lost 7 bases, J lost 7 bases, and 20 bases lay in between. This CDR3 spans 14 amino acids. In DNA form, the CDR3 reads TGCGCCAGCATCGCATCCGGGACACCTAGGGAGCAGTACGTC. It yields the protein CASIASGTPREQYV.

In its sample, this clonotype was seen a few times. This chain joins TRBV12-3 or TRBV12-4 and TRBJ2-1; D might be TRBD2 (5 bases). The CDR3 covers 13 residues. Between the trimmed V and J ends, which lost 2 bases and 10 bases, there was a span of 12 bases. In DNA form, the CDR3 reads TGTGCCAGCAGTTTAACTCATCGCGGGGAGCAGTTCTTC. Protein sequence: CASSLTHRGEQFF.

For this clonotype: A much larger clone lies one base from this, so it may be a read error. J is TRBJ2-1 and V is TRBV7-4, with D perhaps TRBD1 (5 bases). The CDR3 is made up of 14 amino acids. Germline-derived CDR1 and CDR2 are SGHVT and SQSDAQ. The CDR3: CGSTQGKSYNEQFF. The DNA for the CDR3 is TGTGGCAGCACCCAGGGCAAGTCCTACAATGAGCAGTTCTTC.

Ten or more counts support this clonotype. V and J are TRBV7-2 and TRBJ2-3; 7 positions match TRBD1. From germline, CDR1 is SGHTA and CDR2 FQGNSA. CDR3 length equals 16 residues. Trimming at V came to 5 bases and at J to 0 bases, leaving 8 bases not matched to a gene. CDR3 loop: CASSGRGGPSTDTQYF. The DNA for the CDR3 is TGTGCCAGCAGCGGCCGAGGGGGCCCCAGCACAGATACGCAGTATTTT.

This sequence joins TRBV29-1 and TRBJ2-3; tentative D call: TRBD2 (5 bases). V dropped 7 bases and J dropped 0 bases, with 11 bases sitting between them. CDR1 and CDR2 from the germline V gene are SQVTM and ANQGSEA. CDR3 length equals 13 residues. CDR3 DNA: TGCAGCGCCAAGCGGACTAGCACAGATACGCAGTATTTT. Its protein is CSAKRTSTDTQYF.

This sequence joins TRBV19 and TRBJ1-1; maybe TRBD1 (6 bases). Germline CDR1 and CDR2: LNHDA and SQIVND (reference sequence). This CDR3 contains 13 residues. V was clipped by 6 bases and J by 6 bases, with 14 bases between them. CDR3 DNA: TGTGCCAGTAGCTTGGGACCAGGGGCTGAAGCTTTCTTT. Protein: CASSLGPGAEAFF.

V gene TRBV9 combines with J gene TRBJ2-5; D is unclear. The CDR3 runs 13 residues. Trimming left V 2 bases short and J 7 bases short, with 12 bases between. Per the germline V gene, CDR1 is SGDLS and CDR2 is YYNGEE. The CDR3 loop reads CASSVDPRGTQYF. CDR3 sequence (DNA): TGTGCCAGCAGCGTCGACCCACGTGGGACCCAGTACTTC.

The V call is TRBV12-3 or TRBV12-4, the J call TRBJ2-1; D unresolved. V lost 6 bases, J lost 2 bases, and 11 bases lay in between. This CDR3 contains 14 residues. The CDR3: CASRGSGPYNEQFF. The CDR3 nucleotides are TGTGCCAGCAGGGGATCGGGTCCCTACAATGAGCAGTTCTTC.

This clonotype has only a few counts. The chain recombines TRBV25-1 with TRBJ2-3, with D maybe TRBD2 (5 bases). Germline V gene sequence: CDR1 MGHDK, CDR2 SYGVNS. This CDR3 has 17 residues. Trimming pared 1 base from V and 3 bases from J, leaving 17 bases between. The CDR3: CASSELGLHSRTDTQYF. The CDR3 DNA reads TGTGCCAGCAGTGAATTAGGACTTCATTCCCGGACAGATACGCAGTATTTT.